This T cell receptor (beta chain) was captured in a study of control samples from healthy donors and cancer patients. Clones were sequenced by immunoSEQ multiplex PCR, and TCRdb holds only the in-frame ones, with some missing. There are about 130,000 clones in the sample; 92% occur only once, and 0.58% lies in the top ten. The CDR3 totals 13 residues. The V gene end was trimmed by 1 base and the J gene end by 12 bases; junction bases not matched to a gene: 6. Germline CDR1 MDHEN, CDR2 SYDVKM. Sequenced sample: PBMCs. The source is a man aged 80 or over with head and neck cancer. The V and J genes are TRBV28 and TRBJ2-1; 7 bases line up with TRBD1. The CDR3 nucleotides are TGTGCCAGCAGTTTATTTAGGGGGCGTGGGCAGTTCTTC. Encoded protein: CASSLFRGRGQFF.